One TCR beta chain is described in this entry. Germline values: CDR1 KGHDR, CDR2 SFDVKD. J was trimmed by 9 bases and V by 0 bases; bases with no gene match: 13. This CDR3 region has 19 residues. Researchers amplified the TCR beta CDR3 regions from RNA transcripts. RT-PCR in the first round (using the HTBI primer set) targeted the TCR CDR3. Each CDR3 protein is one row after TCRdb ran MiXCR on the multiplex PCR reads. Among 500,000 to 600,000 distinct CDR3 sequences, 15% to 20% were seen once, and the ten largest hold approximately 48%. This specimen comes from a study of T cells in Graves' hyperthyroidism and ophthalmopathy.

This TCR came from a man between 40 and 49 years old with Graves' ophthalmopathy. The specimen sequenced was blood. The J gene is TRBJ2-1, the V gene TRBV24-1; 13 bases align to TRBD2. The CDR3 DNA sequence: TGTGCCACCAGTGATTTGGTTGGGGCTACTAGCGGGGGGGGCCCTGAGCAGTTCTTC. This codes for CATSDLVGATSGGGPEQFF.